The 11 T cell receptor beta chains in this list originate from one sample, sequenced in a study of T-cell memory formation after mild COVID-19. One entry per CDR3 protein results from TCRdb running MiXCR on the 5' RACE reads. Found here are about 280,000 distinct CDR3 sequences, roughly 8.2% of them singletons; the top ten hold 22%. The sample comprised PBMCs or a T cell subset sorted from them (not recorded which). The source is a man between 18 and 29 years old who had mild COVID-19 (a few samples of this study predate the infection). Cell type and time point are not known.

The CDR3 DNA reads TGTGCCAGCCTACCCGGGGGCGATTACAATGAGCAGTTCTTC. Amino acid sequence: CASLPGGDYNEQFF. V usage is TRBV7-2 and J usage is TRBJ2-1, with D possibly called TRBD1 or TRBD2 (6 bases each). The CDR3 loop spans 14 amino acids. V dropped 8 bases and J dropped 4 bases, with 15 bases sitting between them. Germline V CDR1 and CDR2: SGHTA, FQGNSA.

This clonotype was counted only a few times. This rearrangement joins TRBV18 to TRBJ2-3; 11 bases fit TRBD2. V gave up 4 bases and J gave up 2 bases; unmatched junction bases: 5. CDR1 and CDR2 from the germline V gene are KGHSH and LQKENI. This CDR3 is built from 16 residues. CDR3 DNA sequence: TGTGCCAGCTCACGAACTAGCGGGGGCAACACAGATACGCAGTATTTT. This translates into CASSRTSGGNTDTQYF.

The chain employs TRBV7-3 and TRBJ1-1, with D maybe TRBD1 (6 bases). The germline V gene encodes CDR1 SGHTA and CDR2 FQGTGA. This CDR3 comprises 15 residues. V shed 0 bases and J shed 5 bases, with 13 bases lying between them. CDR3 coding DNA: TGTGCCAGCAGCTTAACGAGGGGGATAGGGACTGAAGCTTTCTTT. As protein: CASSLTRGIGTEAFF.

The chain is built from TRBV10-3 and TRBJ2-1; 7 nucleotides line up with TRBD1. V lost 6 bases, J lost 4 bases, and 9 bases stayed unmatched. Germline values: CDR1 ENHRY, CDR2 SYGVKD. This CDR3 has 15 amino acids. The CDR3 DNA follows: TGTGCCATCAGGGGGACAGCGATACTATACAATGAGCAGTTCTTC. Protein: CAIRGTAILYNEQFF.

This clonotype occurred a few times. The rearrangement links TRBV6-1 to TRBJ1-1, with D unresolved. The CDR3 is 13 amino acids. Per germline, CDR1 MNHNS and CDR2 SASEGT. The V end was cut by 8 bases, the J end by 0 bases, with 10 bases between. The CDR3 here is CASHGSMNTEAFF. In nucleotides, the CDR3 is TGTGCCAGCCACGGGTCGATGAACACTGAAGCTTTCTTT.

The chain uses TRBV12-3 or TRBV12-4 and TRBJ2-3; D might be TRBD1 (5 bases). V lost 2 bases to trimming and J lost 8 bases, with 11 bases between them. The CDR3 length is 13 residues. The CDR3 DNA reads TGTGCCAGCAGTTTACAGGGAACCGGTACGCAGTATTTT. This sequence encodes CASSLQGTGTQYF.

A few counts support this clonotype. The V and J genes are TRBV7-9 and TRBJ2-7; no clear D. Between the trimmed V and J ends, which lost 3 bases and 1 base, there was a span of 7 bases. This CDR3 spans 13 amino acids. CDR1 SEHNR and CDR2 FQNEAQ come from the germline V gene (reference sequence). The CDR3 is CASSLIRSYEQYF. The DNA for the CDR3 is TGTGCCAGCAGCTTGATCAGATCCTACGAGCAGTACTTC.

The chain is built from TRBV6-1 and TRBJ2-7, with D possibly being TRBD2 (6 bases). CDR3 size: 12 residues. Trimming took 8 bases from V and 4 from J, leaving 12 bases between them. Germline V lookup: CDR1 MNHNS, CDR2 SASEGT. In DNA form, the CDR3 reads TGTGCCAGCCGCGGACGGGGGTACGAGCAGTACGTC. This encodes CASRGRGYEQYV.

The chain couples TRBV3-1 to TRBJ2-7; D assignment may be TRBD1 or TRBD2 (5 bases each). The germline CDR1 and CDR2 sequences are LGHDT and YNNKEL (reference sequence). The CDR3 is made up of 14 amino acids. Trimming left V 1 base short and J 3 bases short, with 10 bases between. The CDR3 here is CASSQGAGGYEQYF. The CDR3 bases are TGTGCCAGCAGCCAAGGCGCTGGGGGCTACGAGCAGTACTTC.

This clonotype has a count of ten or more. The chain carries TRBV7-2 and TRBJ2-2; 14 nucleotides agree with TRBD2. The CDR3 sequence is 18 residues long. Trimming removed 5 bases from V and 5 bases from J; junction bases left unmatched: 10. The V gene's germline CDR1 is SGHTA and CDR2 FQGNSA. The CDR3 region has the DNA TGTGCCAGCAGCCCCGGGACTAGCGGGGGCGCCCGAACCGGGGAGCTGTTTTTT. Encoded protein: CASSPGTSGGARTGELFF.

The V gene is TRBV5-1, the J gene TRBJ2-3, with TRBD2 matching 9 bases. Germline CDR1 reads SGHRS; CDR2 reads YFSETQ. CDR3 size: 16 residues. V dropped 1 base and J dropped 2; count of bases not matched to a gene: 5. CDR3 residues: CASSLSLAGITDTQYF. CDR3 sequence (DNA): TGCGCCAGCAGCTTGTCCCTAGCGGGGATCACAGATACGCAGTATTTT.